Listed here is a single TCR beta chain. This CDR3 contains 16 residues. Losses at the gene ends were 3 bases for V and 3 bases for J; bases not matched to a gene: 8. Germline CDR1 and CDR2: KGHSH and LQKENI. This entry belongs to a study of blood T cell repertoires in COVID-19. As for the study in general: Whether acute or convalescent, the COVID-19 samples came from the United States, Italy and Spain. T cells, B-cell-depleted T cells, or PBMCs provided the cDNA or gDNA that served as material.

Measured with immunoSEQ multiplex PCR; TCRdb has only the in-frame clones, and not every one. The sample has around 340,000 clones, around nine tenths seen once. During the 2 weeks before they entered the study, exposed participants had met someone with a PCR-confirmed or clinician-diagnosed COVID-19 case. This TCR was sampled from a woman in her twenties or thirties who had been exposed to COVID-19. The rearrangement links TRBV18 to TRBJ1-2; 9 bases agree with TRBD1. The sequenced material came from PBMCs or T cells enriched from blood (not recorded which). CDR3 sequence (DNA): TGTGCCAGCTCACCCCGGGGACAGGGTTTGGACTATGGCTACACCTTC. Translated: CASSPRGQGLDYGYTF.